This is a list of T cell receptor beta chains from one sample in a study of radiation and T cells in renal cell carcinoma. Data came from immunoSEQ multiplex PCR; TCRdb stores just in-frame clones and leaves some out. The sample contains approximately 120,000 clones, 65% to 85% of which appear only once. Specimen: blood, collected from a patient whose treatment included radiotherapy and nephrectomy. These receptors originate from a man aged 45 to 65 with renal cell carcinoma. Each CDR3 is given with its conserved first and last residue. A D gene is named only where the DNA matches it firmly. Clone size, where shown, is once, few, many, or a class for clones that have expanded.

TRBJ1-6 NA TRBV9 TRBD1 16 CASSVLQGGVSSPLHF TGTGCCAGCAGCGTCTTACAGGGGGGAGTTAGTTCACCCCTCCACTTT
TRBJ2-3 NA TRBV2 TRBD1 15 CATTLGTGGTDTQYF TGTGCCACTACACTTGGGACAGGGGGTACAGATACGCAGTATTTT
TRBJ1-1 few TRBV19 NA 16 CASSRTGRVRNTEAFF TGTGCCAGTAGTCGAACTGGCAGGGTGCGTAACACTGAAGCTTTCTTT
TRBJ1-2 once TRBV10-3 NA 13 CAISYTGTDGYTF TGTGCCATCAGTTACACAGGGACGGATGGCTACACCTTC
TRBJ1-4 NA TRBV28 NA 15 CASSLETATNEKLFF TGTGCCAGCAGTTTAGAGACAGCAACTAATGAAAAACTGTTTTTT
TRBJ1-2 NA TRBV20-1 NA 10 CSATPGGYTF TGCAGTGCTACCCCTGGTGGCTACACCTTC
TRBJ1-4 NA TRBV5-1 TRBD1 17 CASSAGQGLISNEKLFF TGCGCCAGCAGCGCGGGACAGGGGTTGATAAGTAATGAAAAACTGTTTTTT
TRBJ1-2 NA TRBV11-2 NA 17 CASSPATRLTANYGYTF TGTGCCAGCAGCCCCGCGACCCGGCTGACAGCTAACTATGGCTACACCTTC
TRBJ1-1 many TRBV30 NA 14 CAWSVWTMKAEAFF TGTGCCTGGAGTGTATGGACCATGAAGGCTGAAGCTTTCTTT
TRBJ2-3 NA TRBV20-1 NA 11 CSARGGRAQYF TGCAGTGCTAGGGGGGGGCGGGCGCAGTATTTT
TRBJ2-7 NA TRBV30 TRBD2 16 CAWREFGTSGSYEQYF TGTGCCTGGAGAGAATTCGGGACTAGCGGGAGTTACGAGCAGTACTTC
TRBJ2-5 NA TRBV2 NA 14 CASSPYTGLGTQYF TGTGCCAGCAGTCCATATACCGGACTGGGGACCCAGTACTTC
TRBJ1-2 NA TRBV4-1 TRBD1 14 CASSQEQGFYGYTF TGCGCCAGCAGCCAAGAACAGGGGTTTTATGGCTACACCTTC
TRBJ1-1 NA TRBV5-1 NA 16 CASSFTGGGRNTEAFF TGCGCCAGCAGCTTCACAGGCGGAGGTAGAAACACTGAAGCTTTCTTT
TRBJ2-1 NA TRBV2 TRBD2 17 CASSAVGLAGGYNEQFF TGTGCCAGCAGCGCCGTGGGACTAGCGGGAGGGTATAATGAGCAGTTCTTC
TRBJ1-3 NA TRBV5-1 TRBD1 15 CASSYGQGIWDTIYF TGCGCCAGCAGCTATGGACAGGGGATTTGGGACACCATATATTTT
TRBJ1-1 NA TRBV7-3 NA 13 CASSRSENTEAFF TGTGCCAGCAGCCGATCAGAGAACACTGAAGCTTTCTTT
TRBJ1-2 once TRBV19 NA 13 CATAKGRGYGYTF TGTGCCACCGCGAAGGGGAGAGGCTATGGCTACACCTTC